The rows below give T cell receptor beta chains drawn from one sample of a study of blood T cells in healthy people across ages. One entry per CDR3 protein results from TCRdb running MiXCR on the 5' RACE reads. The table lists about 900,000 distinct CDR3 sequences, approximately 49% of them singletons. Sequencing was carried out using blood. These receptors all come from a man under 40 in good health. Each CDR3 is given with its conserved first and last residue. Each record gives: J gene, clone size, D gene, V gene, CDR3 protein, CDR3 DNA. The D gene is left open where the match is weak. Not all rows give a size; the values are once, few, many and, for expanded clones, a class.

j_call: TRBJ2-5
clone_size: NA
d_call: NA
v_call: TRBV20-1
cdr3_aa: CSARDWDIGGLGQYF
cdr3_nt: TGCAGTGCTAGAGATTGGGACATAGGGGGACTCGGGCAGTACTTC

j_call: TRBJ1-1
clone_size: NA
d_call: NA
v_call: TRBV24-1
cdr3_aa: CATSGTQNTEAFF
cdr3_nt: TGTGCCACCTCCGGGACTCAGAACACTGAAGCTTTCTTT

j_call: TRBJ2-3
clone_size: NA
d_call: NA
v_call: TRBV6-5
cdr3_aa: CASRSHTFSTDTQYF
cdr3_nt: TGTGCCAGCAGATCGCACACGTTTAGCACAGATACGCAGTATTTT

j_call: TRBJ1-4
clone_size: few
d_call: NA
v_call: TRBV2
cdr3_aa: CASSEAGGRLFF
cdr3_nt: TGTGCCAGCAGTGAAGCGGGCGGGAGACTGTTTTTT

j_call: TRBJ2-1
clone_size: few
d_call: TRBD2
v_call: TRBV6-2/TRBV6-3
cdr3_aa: CASSYGASGGVEQFF
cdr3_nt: TGTGCCAGCAGTTACGGGGCTAGCGGGGGGGTAGAGCAGTTCTTC

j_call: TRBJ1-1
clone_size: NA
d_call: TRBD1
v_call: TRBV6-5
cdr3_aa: CASSWLGQGAHTEAFF
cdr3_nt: TGTGCCAGCAGTTGGCTGGGACAGGGGGCGCATACTGAAGCTTTCTTT

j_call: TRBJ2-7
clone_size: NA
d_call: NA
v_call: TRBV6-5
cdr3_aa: CASRKGPEAEQYF
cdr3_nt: TGTGCCAGCAGAAAGGGACCAGAGGCCGAGCAGTACTTC

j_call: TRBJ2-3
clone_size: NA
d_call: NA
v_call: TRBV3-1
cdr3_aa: CASSRVTDLKDTQYF
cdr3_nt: TGTGCCAGCAGCAGAGTGACAGACCTCAAAGATACGCAGTATTTT

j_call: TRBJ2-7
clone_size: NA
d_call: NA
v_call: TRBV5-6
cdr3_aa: CASSLDFTARSYEQYF
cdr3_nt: TGTGCCAGCAGCTTGGATTTTACTGCGAGATCCTACGAGCAGTACTTC

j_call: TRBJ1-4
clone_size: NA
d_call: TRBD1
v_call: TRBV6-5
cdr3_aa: CASSYSDRTNEKLFF
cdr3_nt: TGTGCCAGCAGTTACTCGGACAGGACTAATGAAAAACTGTTTTTT